This T cell receptor (beta chain) was sequenced in a study of CD8 T cells in Susac syndrome. Through negative isolation, CD4+ and CD8+ T cells were obtained, while TEMRA cells were enriched using FACS. Germline-derived CDR1 and CDR2 are MNHEY and SVGAGI. This CDR3 spans 14 amino acids. The V gene end was trimmed by 6 bases and the J gene end by 3 bases; junction bases not matched to a gene: 7. An amount of RNA that ranged from roughly 0.5 to 1 ug was reverse transcribed with random hexamers. With immunoSEQ multiplex PCR, TCR beta CDR3 was amplified across 54 Vbeta and 13 Jbeta. TCRdb analysed the immunoSEQ multiplex PCR reads with MiXCR anew, one entry per CDR3 protein. Among 70,000 or so distinct CDR3 sequences listed, approximately 95% were seen once.

The chain carries TRBV6-5 and TRBJ2-7; TRBD2 aligns across 8 bases. Sequencing used CD8+ T cells from PBMCs. The sequence was obtained from a human donor in good health. The CDR3 is CASRTPGGDYEQYF. The DNA of the CDR3 is TGTGCCAGCAGGACTCCGGGGGGGGACTACGAGCAGTACTTC.